The present entry profiles one TCR beta chain with its context. The antigen is not known. CDR1 is SGHTA, CDR2 FQGNSA, per germline. The CDR3 consists of 14 residues. The J segment lost 10 bases and the V segment lost 1 base, leaving 3 bases of the junction unmatched. This was the immunoSEQ v3 assay. Sequencing used immunoSEQ multiplex PCR; TCRdb keeps in-frame clones, though not all of them. This table holds just under 60,000 clones, over 70% found once. The data derive from a study of TIL therapy for anti-PD-1-resistant metastatic lung cancer. About the study: Tumor harvest preceded PD-1/PD-L1 blockade, followed by nivolumab treatment. Tumors carried a median around 1.4 non-synonymous mutations per megabase. Study-level findings and limits: The cohort had more treatment-naive, never-smoker and oncogene-addicted patients than typical.

Time point noted: pre-treatment sample, taken before nivolumab and TIL therapy. Adults with stage 4 NSCLC were enrolled in a phase I trial. The clonotype originates from a person aged 25-80 years with non-small cell lung cancer. Sequenced material: blood, taken at baseline. The V call is TRBV7-2, the J call TRBJ1-5; 11 bases align to TRBD1. The CDR3: CASSLGTGGDPQHF. The CDR3 DNA is TGTGCCAGCAGCTTAGGGACAGGGGGCGATCCCCAGCATTTT.